This T cell receptor beta chain was found in a study of blood T cell repertoires in COVID-19. Study details: Sources were T cells, B-cell-depleted T cells, or PBMCs; the material itself was cDNA or gDNA.

Authors' data handling: By means of reference gene primer amplification, nucleated cell counts were estimated. Sequencing used immunoSEQ multiplex PCR; TCRdb keeps in-frame clones, though not all of them. The D gene and trimming were derived from the DNA, and the V and J assignments and clone size from that table. The data show hundreds of thousands of clones, about 88% seen once. Exposed enrollees encountered a COVID-19 case at some point within 2 weeks before study entry. Trimming took 0 bases from V and 7 from J; bases not matched to a gene: 7. This CDR3 is built from 15 residues. Looked up from germline, CDR1 is GTSNPN and CDR2 is SVGIG (reference sequence).

V is TRBV30 and J is TRBJ1-5, with 9 positions matching TRBD1. This receptor was identified in a woman younger than 45 who had been exposed to COVID-19. The source material was PBMCs or T cells enriched from blood (not recorded which). CDR3 protein: CAWSVKGQGRQPQHF. The DNA for the CDR3 is TGTGCCTGGAGTGTTAAAGGACAGGGGCGGCAGCCCCAGCATTTT.